Following are 10 T cell receptor beta chains from one sample sequenced in a study of vaccination and CD4 T cells after COVID-19. No antigen has been assigned to these receptors. Treatment described: roughly 11-day PBMC culture with coronavirus spike peptide pools or control peptides (ViraFEST assay). An Oncomine TCR Beta short-read assay was used to sequence the DNA from cultured CD4+ T cells. One entry per CDR3 protein results from TCRdb running MiXCR on the PCR reads. This repertoire shows more than 12,000 distinct CDR3 sequences, about four fifths found once; its top ten account for around 10%. The material sequenced was CD4+ T cells from blood, cultured in vitro, taken after SARS-CoV-2 vaccination. The receptors shown here come from a human donor who received a COVID-19 vaccine.

This chain joins TRBV18 and TRBJ2-5; 12 nucleotides agree with TRBD2. V shed 3 bases and J 5 bases; nucleotides not matched to a gene: 7. From germline, CDR1 is KGHSH and CDR2 LQKENI. The CDR3 has 16 amino acids. The CDR3 protein is CASSPRTSGTRETQYF. CDR3 nucleotide sequence: TGTGCCAGCTCACCCCGGACTAGCGGGACGAGGGAGACCCAGTACTTC.

V is TRBV5-1 and J is TRBJ1-1, with 8 bases matching TRBD1. The CDR3 is 14 residues long. Germline V lookup: CDR1 SGHRS, CDR2 YFSETQ. V lost 0 bases and J lost 4; bases outside the gene matches: 2. This CDR3 is CASSLGDRSTEAFF. DNA for the CDR3: TGCGCCAGCAGCTTGGGGGACAGGAGCACTGAAGCTTTCTTT.

V usage is TRBV10-3 and J usage is TRBJ1-5; 7 nucleotides line up with TRBD1. Losses at the gene ends were 11 bases for V and 7 bases for J; bases not matched to a gene: 8. Germline V lookup: CDR1 ENHRY, CDR2 SYGVKD. The CDR3 runs to 12 residues. The CDR3 reads CAARTGNQPQHF. CDR3 sequence (DNA): TGTGCCGCTAGGACAGGTAACCAGCCCCAGCATTTT.

The chain links TRBV20-1 to TRBJ1-5; TRBD1 matches 10 bases. After removal of 1 base from V and 3 bases from J, the junction contained 9 bases not matched to a gene. There are 17 residues in the CDR3. CDR1 DFQATT and CDR2 SNEGSKA come from the germline V gene (reference sequence). This CDR3 is CSARGTGGGGTNQPQHF. The CDR3 bases are TGCAGTGCTAGAGGGACAGGGGGAGGTGGGACCAATCAGCCCCAGCATTTT.

In its sample, this clonotype is medium-sized (0.01 to 0.1%). The chain combines TRBV5-4 with TRBJ2-5; D perhaps matches TRBD2 (5 bases). The V end lost 3 bases, the J end lost 2 bases, and 17 bases lay between the germline ends. The CDR3 covers 16 residues. CDR1 is SGHNT, CDR2 YYREEE, per germline (reference sequence). The DNA of the CDR3 is TGTGCCAGCAGCTCAAATATCGGACTGGAGCAAGAGACCCAGTACTTC. Translating it yields CASSSNIGLEQETQYF.

The V and J genes are TRBV24-1 and TRBJ2-3, with 14 bases that match TRBD2. Germline CDR1 KGHDR, CDR2 SFDVKD. The CDR3 runs to 21 residues. V dropped 3 bases and J dropped 0; count of bases not matched to a gene: 13. This chain's CDR3 is CATSDPRLAGGPYSSTDTQYF. The CDR3 coding sequence is TGTGCCACCAGTGATCCCAGACTAGCGGGGGGGCCGTACTCTAGCACAGATACGCAGTATTTT.

CDR3 residues: CASSQVRQPFNYGYTF. The CDR3 DNA reads as TGTGCCAGCAGCCAAGTAAGACAGCCGTTTAACTATGGCTACACCTTC. The gene calls are TRBV14 and TRBJ1-2, with D perhaps TRBD1 (5 bases). The V and J ends lost 1 base and 1 base respectively, with 13 bases between them. Per germline, CDR1 SGHDN and CDR2 FVKESK. The CDR3 has 16 residues. The whole variable domain, remainder taken from reference TRBV14 and TRBJ1-2, is EAGVTQFPSHSVIEKGQTVTLRCDPISGHDNLYWYRRVMGKEIKFLLHFVKESKQDESGMPNNRFLAERTGGTYSTLKVQPAELEDSGVYFCASSQVRQPFNYGYTFGSGTRLTVV.

The chain employs TRBV9 and TRBJ2-3; 15 nucleotides match TRBD2. V dropped 3 bases and J dropped 5; count of bases not matched to a gene: 4. CDR1 SGDLS and CDR2 YYNGEE come from the germline V gene. The length of the CDR3 is 16 residues. The chain's CDR3 is CASSAGTSGGIDTQYF. CDR3 nucleotides: TGTGCCAGCAGCGCCGGGACTAGCGGGGGGATAGATACGCAGTATTTT.

For the CDR3, the DNA is TGTGCCACCAGCTCCCCAAATCAGCCCCAGCATTTT. Its translation is CATSSPNQPQHF. This rearrangement joins TRBV15 to TRBJ1-5; D gene ambiguous. The V and J ends lost 5 bases and 4 bases respectively, with 6 bases between them. CDR3 length equals 12 residues. The germline V gene encodes CDR1 LNHNV and CDR2 YYDKDF (reference sequence).

The V gene is TRBV27, the J gene TRBJ1-2; no clear D. Per the germline V gene, CDR1 is MNHEY and CDR2 is SMNVEV (reference sequence). The CDR3 sequence is 14 residues long. Trimming shortened V by 4 bases and J by 7 bases, and 16 bases separated the two germline ends. The CDR3 sequence is CASSSPPGGGGYTF. In DNA, the CDR3 is TGTGCCAGCAGTTCCCCCCCAGGAGGAGGTGGCTACACCTTC.